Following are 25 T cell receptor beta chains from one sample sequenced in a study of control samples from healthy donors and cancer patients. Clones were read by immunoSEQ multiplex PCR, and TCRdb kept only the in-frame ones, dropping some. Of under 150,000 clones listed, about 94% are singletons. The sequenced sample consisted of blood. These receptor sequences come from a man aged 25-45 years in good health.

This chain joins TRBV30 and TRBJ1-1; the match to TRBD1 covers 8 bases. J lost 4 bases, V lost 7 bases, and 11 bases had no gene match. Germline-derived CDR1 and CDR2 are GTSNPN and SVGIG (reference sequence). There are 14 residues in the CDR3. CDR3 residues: CALDREPLFTEAFF. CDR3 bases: TGTGCCTTGGACAGGGAGCCTTTGTTCACTGAAGCTTTCTTT.

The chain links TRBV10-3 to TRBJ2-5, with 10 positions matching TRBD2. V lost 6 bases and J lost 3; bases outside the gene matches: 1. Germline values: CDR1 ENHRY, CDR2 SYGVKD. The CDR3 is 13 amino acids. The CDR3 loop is CAIRLAGEETQYF. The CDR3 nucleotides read TGTGCCATCAGGCTAGCGGGGGAAGAGACCCAGTACTTC.

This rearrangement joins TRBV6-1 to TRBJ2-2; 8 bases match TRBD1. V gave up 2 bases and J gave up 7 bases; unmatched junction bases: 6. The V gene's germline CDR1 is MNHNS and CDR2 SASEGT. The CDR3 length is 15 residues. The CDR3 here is CASSELTGAGGELFF. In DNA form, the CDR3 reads TGTGCCAGCAGTGAACTGACAGGGGCGGGCGGGGAGCTGTTTTTT.

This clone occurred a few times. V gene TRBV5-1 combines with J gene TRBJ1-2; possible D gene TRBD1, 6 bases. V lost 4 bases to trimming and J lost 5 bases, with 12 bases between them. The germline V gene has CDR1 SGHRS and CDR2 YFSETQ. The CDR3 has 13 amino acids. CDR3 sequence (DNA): TGCGCCAGCAGCCGACAGGCGGATTATGGCTACACCTTC. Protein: CASSRQADYGYTF.

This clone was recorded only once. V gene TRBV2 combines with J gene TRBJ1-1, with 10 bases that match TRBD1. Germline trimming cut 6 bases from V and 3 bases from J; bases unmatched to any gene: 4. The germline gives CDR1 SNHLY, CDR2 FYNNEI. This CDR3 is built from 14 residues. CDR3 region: CASSLGQGYTEAFF. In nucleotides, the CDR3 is TGTGCCAGCAGCCTGGGACAGGGGTACACTGAAGCTTTCTTT.

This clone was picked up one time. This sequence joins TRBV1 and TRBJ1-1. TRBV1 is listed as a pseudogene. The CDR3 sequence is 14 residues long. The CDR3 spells CTSSQGGENTEAFF. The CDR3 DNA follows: TGCACCAGCAGCCAAGGCGGGGAGAACACTGAAGCTTTCTTT.

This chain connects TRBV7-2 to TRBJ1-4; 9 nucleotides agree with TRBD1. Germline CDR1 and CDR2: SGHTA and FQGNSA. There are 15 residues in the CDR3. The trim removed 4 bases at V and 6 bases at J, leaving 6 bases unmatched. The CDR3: CASSSTGGVDEKLFF. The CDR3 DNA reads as TGTGCCAGCAGCTCCACAGGGGGCGTGGATGAAAAACTGTTTTTT. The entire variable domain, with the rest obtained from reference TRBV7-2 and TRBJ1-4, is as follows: GAGVSQSPSNKVTEKGKDVELRCDPISGHTALYWYRQSLGQGLEFLIYFQGNSAPDKSGLPSDRFSAERTGGSVSTLTIQRTQQEDSAVYLCASSSTGGVDEKLFFGSGTQLSVL.

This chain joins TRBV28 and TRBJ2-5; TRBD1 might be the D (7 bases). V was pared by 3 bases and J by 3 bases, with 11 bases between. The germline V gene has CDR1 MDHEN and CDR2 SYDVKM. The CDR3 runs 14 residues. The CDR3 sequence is CASSFRGEKETQYF. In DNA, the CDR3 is TGTGCCAGCAGTTTCAGGGGGGAGAAAGAGACCCAGTACTTC.

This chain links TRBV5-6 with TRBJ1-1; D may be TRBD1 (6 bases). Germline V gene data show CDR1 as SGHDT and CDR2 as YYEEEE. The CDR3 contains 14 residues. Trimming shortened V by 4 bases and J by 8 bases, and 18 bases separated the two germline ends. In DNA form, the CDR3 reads TGTGCCAGCAGCGTCCCGACAGGAAACGCCGAAGCTTTCTTT. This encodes CASSVPTGNAEAFF.

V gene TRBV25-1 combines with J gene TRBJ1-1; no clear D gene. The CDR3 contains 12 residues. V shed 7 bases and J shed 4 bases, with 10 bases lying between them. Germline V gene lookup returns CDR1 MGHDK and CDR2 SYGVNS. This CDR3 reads CASTSPITEAFF. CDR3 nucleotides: TGTGCCAGCACCTCCCCCATCACTGAAGCTTTCTTT.

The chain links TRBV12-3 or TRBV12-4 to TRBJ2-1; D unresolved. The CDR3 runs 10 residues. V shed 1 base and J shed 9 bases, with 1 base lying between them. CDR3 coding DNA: TGTGCCAGCAGTTTAGGTGAGCAGTTCTTC. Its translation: CASSLGEQFF.

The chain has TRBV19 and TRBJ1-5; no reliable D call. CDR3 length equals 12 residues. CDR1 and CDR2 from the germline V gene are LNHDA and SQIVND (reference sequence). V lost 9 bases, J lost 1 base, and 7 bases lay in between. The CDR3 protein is CASSGSNQPQHF. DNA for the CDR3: TGTGCCAGCTCCGGGAGCAATCAGCCCCAGCATTTT.

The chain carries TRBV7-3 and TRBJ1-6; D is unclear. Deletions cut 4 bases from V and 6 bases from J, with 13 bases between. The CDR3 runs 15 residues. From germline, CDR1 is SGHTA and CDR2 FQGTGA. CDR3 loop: CASSSRGRANSPLHF. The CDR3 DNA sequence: TGTGCCAGCAGCTCCCGCGGGCGGGCTAATTCACCCCTCCACTTT.

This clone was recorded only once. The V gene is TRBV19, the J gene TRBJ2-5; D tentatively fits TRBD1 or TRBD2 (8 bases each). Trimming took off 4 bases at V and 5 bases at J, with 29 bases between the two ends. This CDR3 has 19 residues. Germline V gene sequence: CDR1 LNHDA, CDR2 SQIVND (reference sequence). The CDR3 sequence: CASSTFTGTGAPGGETQYF. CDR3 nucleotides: TGTGCCAGTAGTACCTTCACCGGGACAGGCGCTCCGGGGGGGGAGACCCAGTACTTC.

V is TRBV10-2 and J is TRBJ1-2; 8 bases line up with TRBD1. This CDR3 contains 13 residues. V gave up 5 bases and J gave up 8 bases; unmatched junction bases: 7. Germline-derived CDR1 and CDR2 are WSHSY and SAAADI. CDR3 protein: CASSLTRQGGYTF. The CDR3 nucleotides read TGCGCCAGCAGTCTCACCCGACAGGGGGGCTACACCTTC.

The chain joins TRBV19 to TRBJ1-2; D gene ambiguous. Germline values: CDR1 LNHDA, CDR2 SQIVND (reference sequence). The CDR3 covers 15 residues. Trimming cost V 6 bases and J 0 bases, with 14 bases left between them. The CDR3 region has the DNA TGTGCCAGTAGCCAGAAGGCAGCTGCTAACTATGGCTACACCTTC. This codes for CASSQKAAANYGYTF.

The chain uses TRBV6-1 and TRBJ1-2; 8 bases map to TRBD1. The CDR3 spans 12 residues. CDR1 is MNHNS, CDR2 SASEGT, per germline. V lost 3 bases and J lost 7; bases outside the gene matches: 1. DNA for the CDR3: TGTGCCAGCAGTGAGGACAGGGCTGGCTACACCTTC. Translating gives CASSEDRAGYTF.

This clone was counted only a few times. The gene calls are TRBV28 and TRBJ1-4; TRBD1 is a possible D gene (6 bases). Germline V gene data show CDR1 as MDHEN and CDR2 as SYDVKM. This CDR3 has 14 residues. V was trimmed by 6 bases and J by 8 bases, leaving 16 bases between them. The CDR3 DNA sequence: TGTGCCAGCAGCCCTGGACAGTTCGGAGAAAAACTGTTTTTT. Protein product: CASSPGQFGEKLFF.

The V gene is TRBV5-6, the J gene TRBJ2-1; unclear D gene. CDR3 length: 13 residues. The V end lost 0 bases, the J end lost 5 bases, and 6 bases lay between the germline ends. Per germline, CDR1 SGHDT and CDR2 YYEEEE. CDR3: CASSLVNHNEQFF. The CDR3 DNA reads TGTGCCAGCAGCTTGGTCAACCACAATGAGCAGTTCTTC.

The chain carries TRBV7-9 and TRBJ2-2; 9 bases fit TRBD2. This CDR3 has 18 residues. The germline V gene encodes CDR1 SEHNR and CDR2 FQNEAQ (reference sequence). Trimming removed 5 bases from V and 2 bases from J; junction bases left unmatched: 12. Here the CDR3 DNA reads TGTGCCAGCAGCCCCCAAACCGGGACTAGCCGAAACACCGGGGAGCTGTTTTTT. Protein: CASSPQTGTSRNTGELFF.

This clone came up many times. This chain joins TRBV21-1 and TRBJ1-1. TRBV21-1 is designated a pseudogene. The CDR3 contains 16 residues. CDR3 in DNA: TGTGCCAGCAGCAAAAATCGTAAGGTTAAGGCCACTGAAGCTTTCTTT. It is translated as CASSKNRKVKATEAFF.

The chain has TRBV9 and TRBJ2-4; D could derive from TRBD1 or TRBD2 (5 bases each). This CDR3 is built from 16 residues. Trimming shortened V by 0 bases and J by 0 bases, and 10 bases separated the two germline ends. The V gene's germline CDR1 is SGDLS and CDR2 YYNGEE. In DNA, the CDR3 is TGTGCCAGCAGCGTAGGGGACCTTGTAGCCAAAAACATTCAGTACTTC. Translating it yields CASSVGDLVAKNIQYF.

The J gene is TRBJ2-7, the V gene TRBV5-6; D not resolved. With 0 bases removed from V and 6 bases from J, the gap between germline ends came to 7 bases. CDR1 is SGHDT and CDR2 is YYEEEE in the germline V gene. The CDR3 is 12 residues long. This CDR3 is CASSLGTIEQYV. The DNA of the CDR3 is TGTGCCAGCAGCTTGGGCACCATCGAGCAGTACGTC.

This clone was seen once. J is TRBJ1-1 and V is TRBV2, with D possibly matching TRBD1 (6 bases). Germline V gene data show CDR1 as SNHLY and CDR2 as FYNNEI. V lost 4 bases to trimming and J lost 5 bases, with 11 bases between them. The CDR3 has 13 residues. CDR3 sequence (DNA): TGTGCCAGCAGTGCGGAGGGGGGGACTGAAGCTTTCTTT. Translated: CASSAEGGTEAFF. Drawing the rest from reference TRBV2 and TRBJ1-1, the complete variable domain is EPEVTQTPSHQVTQMGQEVILRCVPISNHLYFYWYRQILGQKVEFLVSFYNNEISEKSEIFDDQFSVERPDGSNFTLKIRSTKLEDSAMYFCASSAEGGTEAFFGQGTRLTVV.

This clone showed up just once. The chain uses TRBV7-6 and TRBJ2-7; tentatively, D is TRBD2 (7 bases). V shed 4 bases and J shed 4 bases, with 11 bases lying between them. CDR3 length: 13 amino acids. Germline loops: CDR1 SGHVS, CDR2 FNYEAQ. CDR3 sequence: CASSSGGEYEQYF. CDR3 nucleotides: TGTGCCAGCAGCTCGGGGGGCGAATACGAGCAGTACTTC.